Listed here are 21 T cell receptor beta chains from one sample, sequenced in a study of shared clonotypes between healthy human individuals (dated by TCRdb to the early 2020s). The library came from the immunoSEQ multiplex PCR assay. In TCRdb, the immuneACCESS table is reduced to in-frame sequences with V and J assigned. These tables do not hold every clone; where another copy was compared, an unresolved V gene accounts for under half, and the others remain unexplained. The sample records about 560,000 clones, roughly 79% of which are singletons. The ten most abundant clones make up 9.5% to 15% of the sample. Sequencing was done on a sample of PBMCs. Source of these receptors: a woman aged 40 to 55 in good health. Some clones in this sample may be carry-over from other donors' samples.

In regard to this clone: Other DNA sequences in the same sample also yield this CDR3. J is TRBJ1-3 and V is TRBV7-9; D is possibly TRBD1 (6 bases). Per the germline V gene, CDR1 is SEHNR and CDR2 is FQNEAQ (reference sequence). There are 14 residues in the CDR3. V was shortened by 3 bases and J by 3 bases, with 9 bases between the two germline ends. The CDR3 DNA follows: TGTGCCAGCAGCTTGGGGGGGCTTGGAAACACCATATATTTT. Translating it yields CASSLGGLGNTIYF.

The chain recombines TRBV21-1 with TRBJ1-1. TRBV21-1 is tagged as a pseudogene. The CDR3 has 16 amino acids. CDR3 sequence (DNA): TGTGCCAGCCCCGGGGGGGGAGTGGCACGGTACACTGAAGCTTTCTTT. It encodes CASPGGGVARYTEAFF.

About this clone: At the DNA level, this CDR3 is encoded by other sequences in the same sample as well. The CDR3 loop is CASSLPGLAGVNEQFF. The CDR3 DNA follows: TGTGCCAGCAGCCTCCCGGGACTAGCGGGAGTCAATGAGCAGTTCTTC. V gene TRBV28 combines with J gene TRBJ2-1; 14 nucleotides agree with TRBD2. From germline, CDR1 is MDHEN and CDR2 SYDVKM. Germline trimming cut 6 bases from V and 6 bases from J; bases unmatched to any gene: 7. This CDR3 comprises 16 residues.

The J gene is TRBJ2-6, the V gene TRBV6-4, with D possibly being TRBD2 (6 bases). The CDR3 is 17 residues long. V lost 2 bases, J lost 0 bases, and 11 bases lay in between. CDR1 and CDR2 (germline): MRHNA, SNTAGT. CDR3 sequence (DNA): TGTGCCAGCAGTGACGGGGACTCCCACTCTGGGGCCAACGTCCTGACTTTC. This sequence encodes CASSDGDSHSGANVLTF.

V and J are TRBV9 and TRBJ2-3; no definite D call. CDR3 size: 15 residues. From germline, CDR1 is SGDLS and CDR2 YYNGEE. Trimming left V 0 bases short and J 3 bases short, with 11 bases between. The CDR3 DNA sequence: TGTGCCAGCAGCGTAGAAACTAACCCAACAGATACGCAGTATTTT. Translating gives CASSVETNPTDTQYF.

This chain uses TRBV4-1 with TRBJ2-5, with 11 bases aligning to TRBD2. Judging by the DNA end, TRBJ2-7 fits better; the J call may be wrong. The CDR3 is 15 residues long. In germline, CDR1 is MGHRA, CDR2 YSYEKL. DNA of the CDR3: TGCGCCAGCAGCCAACATGGGACTAGCGGCGACGAGCAGTACTTC. Translation: CASSQHGTSGDEQYF.

V usage is TRBV14 and J usage is TRBJ2-1, with 10 bases fitting TRBD2. V was pared by 3 bases and J by 2 bases, with 13 bases of the junction left unmatched. The length of the CDR3 is 19 residues. Germline values: CDR1 SGHDN, CDR2 FVKESK. CDR3 residues: CASSHGLTGSGRPYNEQFF. The CDR3 DNA sequence: TGTGCCAGCAGCCACGGACTGACGGGTAGCGGGAGGCCCTACAATGAGCAGTTCTTC.

This clone was observed at least ten times. The chain recombines TRBV19 with TRBJ1-1, with D uncertain. This CDR3 contains 12 residues. V shed 1 base and J shed 8 bases, with 8 bases lying between them. The V gene's germline CDR1 is LNHDA and CDR2 SQIVND (reference sequence). DNA of the CDR3: TGTGCCAGTAGTATAGGCCCCGCCGAAGCTTTCTTT. Its protein is CASSIGPAEAFF.

Only a few counts were recorded for this clone. This sample includes further DNA sequences coding for the same CDR3. V usage is TRBV18 and J usage is TRBJ2-1; D gene uncertain. This CDR3 is built from 13 residues. V lost 3 bases and J lost 3, with 6 bases in between. Germline loops: CDR1 KGHSH, CDR2 LQKENI. CDR3 sequence (DNA): TGTGCCAGCTCACCTCCAAGCTACAATGAGCAGTTCTTC. Protein: CASSPPSYNEQFF.

The chain has TRBV9 and TRBJ2-1; unclear D gene. The germline gives CDR1 SGDLS, CDR2 YYNGEE. The germline V and J ends were trimmed by 1 base and 2 bases, with 13 bases remaining between them. The CDR3 totals 16 residues. The CDR3 sequence: CASSVLSARTYNEQFF. DNA for the CDR3: TGTGCCAGCAGCGTATTATCGGCGCGGACCTACAATGAGCAGTTCTTC.

V is TRBV5-1 and J is TRBJ2-7, with 10 bases lining up with TRBD2. This CDR3 has 15 amino acids. J lost 1 base, V lost 5 bases, and 6 bases had no gene match. Germline lookup yields CDR1 SGHRS and CDR2 YFSETQ. The DNA of the CDR3 is TGCGCCAGCAGTCAGACTAGCGGGCCTTCCTACGAGCAGTACTTC. It is translated as CASSQTSGPSYEQYF.

The sample holds a few counts of this clone. In nucleotides, the CDR3 is TGTGCCTGGAGTCAAGGGGTTGAGCAGTACTTC. Its protein is CAWSQGVEQYF. This chain connects TRBV30 to TRBJ2-7, with TRBD1 as a possible D gene (5 bases). Trimming left V 2 bases short and J 7 bases short, with 9 bases between. The germline V gene has CDR1 GTSNPN and CDR2 SVGIG (reference sequence). This CDR3 is 11 amino acids long. Looking up the rest from reference TRBV30 and TRBJ2-7 gives the full variable domain: SQTIHQWPATLVQPVGSPLSLECTVEGTSNPNLYWYRQAAGRGLQLLFYSVGIGQISSEVPQNLSASRPQDRQFILSSKKLLLSDSGFYLCAWSQGVEQYFGPGTRLTVT.

This clone occurred a few times. Other DNA sequences in this sample translate to the same CDR3. This chain uses TRBV18 with TRBJ2-5; no clear D gene. The CDR3 runs 12 residues. CDR1 and CDR2 (germline): KGHSH, LQKENI. Trimming cost V 2 bases and J 2 bases, with 3 bases left between them. This chain's CDR3 is CASSPVQETQYF. DNA for the CDR3: TGTGCCAGCTCACCAGTACAAGAGACCCAGTACTTC. The whole variable domain, remainder taken from reference TRBV18 and TRBJ2-5, is NAGVMQNPRHLVRRRGQEARLRCSPMKGHSHVYWYRQLPEEGLKFMVYLQKENIIDESGMPKERFSAEFPKEGPSILRIQQVVRGDSAAYFCASSPVQETQYFGPGTRLLVL.

As to this clone: With only one base between it and a far larger clone, this is likely a read error. The rearrangement links TRBV30 to TRBJ1-2; D is ambiguous. The length of the CDR3 is 13 residues. CDR1 and CDR2 (germline): GTSNPN, SVGIG (reference sequence). The CDR3 spells CAWSPGLSYGHTF. In nucleotides, the CDR3 is TGTGCCTGGAGTCCTGGCTTAAGCTATGGCCACACCTTC.

In regard to this clone: Other DNA sequences from this sample encode an identical CDR3 as well. This chain links TRBV28 with TRBJ1-6; D perhaps matches TRBD1 (6 bases). The germline CDR1 and CDR2 sequences are MDHEN and SYDVKM. The V end was cut by 5 bases, the J end by 7 bases, with 15 bases between. The CDR3 runs 15 residues. The CDR3 loop reads CASSRVDRDNSPLHF. The DNA of the CDR3 is TGTGCCAGCAGTCGCGTGGACAGAGACAATTCACCCCTCCACTTT.

The chain joins TRBV19 to TRBJ2-7; 12 nucleotides align to TRBD2. The CDR3 spans 15 residues. J was trimmed by 3 bases and V by 1 base; bases with no gene match: 1. Per germline, CDR1 LNHDA and CDR2 SQIVND (reference sequence). The CDR3: CASSIVTSGSYEQYF. CDR3 coding DNA: TGTGCCAGTAGTATAGTGACTAGCGGGAGCTACGAGCAGTACTTC.

This chain joins TRBV5-6 and TRBJ1-2, with TRBD1 matching 7 bases. The CDR3 length is 13 residues. Germline trimming cut 2 bases from V and 5 bases from J; bases unmatched to any gene: 3. Germline V lookup: CDR1 SGHDT, CDR2 YYEEEE. CDR3 DNA: TGTGCCAGCAGCTTCGGGGGACAGTATGGCTACACCTTC. It is translated as CASSFGGQYGYTF.

The chain links TRBV4-1 to TRBJ2-7, with TRBD2 as a possible D gene (5 bases). CDR1 is MGHRA and CDR2 is YSYEKL in the germline V gene. The CDR3 extends over 13 amino acids. Between the trimmed V and J ends, which lost 0 bases and 3 bases, there was a span of 6 bases. The CDR3 DNA reads TGCGCCAGCAGCCAAGAACTAGGCTACGAGCAGTACTTC. It specifies CASSQELGYEQYF.

V usage is TRBV6-5 and J usage is TRBJ2-2; possibly TRBD1 or TRBD2 for D (6 bases each). The CDR3 is 14 amino acids. Trimming left V 6 bases short and J 1 base short, with 9 bases between. CDR1 is MNHEY and CDR2 is SVGAGI in the germline V gene. The CDR3 bases are TGTGCCAGCAGGCGGGGACAGAACACCGGGGAGCTGTTTTTT. This sequence encodes CASRRGQNTGELFF.

The chain joins TRBV30 to TRBJ1-2; unclear D gene. CDR1 and CDR2 (germline): GTSNPN, SVGIG (reference sequence). The V end lost 4 bases, the J end lost 4 bases, and 19 bases lay between the germline ends. The CDR3 is 15 amino acids. CDR3 region: CAWTTGGGEFYGYTF. CDR3 coding DNA: TGTGCCTGGACCACGGGCGGCGGCGAGTTCTATGGCTACACCTTC.

The rearrangement links TRBV6-4 to TRBJ2-2, with 7 nucleotides matching TRBD1. V lost 4 bases, J lost 5 bases, and 4 bases stayed unmatched. CDR3 size: 14 residues. CDR1 MRHNA and CDR2 SNTAGT come from the germline V gene. DNA for the CDR3: TGTGCCAGCAGTGCTGACAGGGCGACCGGGGAGCTGTTTTTT. This sequence encodes CASSADRATGELFF.